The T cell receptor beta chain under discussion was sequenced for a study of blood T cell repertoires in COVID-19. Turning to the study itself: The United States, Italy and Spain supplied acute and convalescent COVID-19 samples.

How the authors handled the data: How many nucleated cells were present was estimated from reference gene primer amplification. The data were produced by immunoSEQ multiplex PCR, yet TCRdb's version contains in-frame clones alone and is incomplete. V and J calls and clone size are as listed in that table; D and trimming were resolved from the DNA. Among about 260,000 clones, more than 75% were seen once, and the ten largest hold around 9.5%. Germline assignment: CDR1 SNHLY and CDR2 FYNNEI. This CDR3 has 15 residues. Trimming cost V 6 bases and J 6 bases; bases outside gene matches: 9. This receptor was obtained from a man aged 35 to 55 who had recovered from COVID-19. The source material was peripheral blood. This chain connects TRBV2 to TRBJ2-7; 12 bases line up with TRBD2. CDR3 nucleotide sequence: TGTGCCAGCAGCTACGGACTAGCGGGGCCCGCCGAGCAGTACTTC. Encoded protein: CASSYGLAGPAEQYF.